This T cell receptor (beta chain) derives from a study of vaccination and CD4 T cells after COVID-19. Across the whole study: Post-vaccine sampling followed dose two by a median roughly 70 days (range 14 to 241).

About this clonotype itself: Its specificity is not known.

Treatment specified: roughly 10-day PBMC culture with coronavirus spike peptide pools or control peptides (ViraFEST assay). With the Oncomine TCR Beta short-read assay, DNA from cultured CD4+ T cells was sequenced. The template was genomic DNA from cultured CD4+ T cells. TCRdb independently ran MiXCR on the PCR reads; one entry per CDR3 protein. In the table there are 16,000 or so distinct CDR3 sequences, under 65% of which are singletons. The sequence was obtained from a human donor who had recovered from COVID-19. Material: CD4+ T cells from blood, cultured in vitro, obtained before SARS-CoV-2 vaccination.

The CDR3 coding sequence is TGCAGTGCTAAATCGATTCCAGGGTCCTACAATGAGCAGTTCTTC. Protein sequence: CSAKSIPGSYNEQFF. The chain carries TRBV20-1 and TRBJ2-1, with D possibly TRBD1 on 5 matching bases. The V and J ends lost 4 bases and 1 base respectively, with 14 bases between them. This CDR3 is 15 amino acids long. Germline CDR1 is DFQATT and CDR2 is SNEGSKA (reference sequence).